The table lists the clone carrying this T cell receptor beta chain with a few counts. Its specificity is not known. Germline CDR1 SGHTA, CDR2 FQGTGA. CDR3 length equals 15 residues. The V and J ends lost 5 bases and 4 bases, in that order; junction bases with no gene match: 5. This record belongs to a study of T cell repertoires in cytomegalovirus infection. For the study at large: Epitope selection comprised recently identified HLA-C-restricted CMV epitopes and well-studied HLA-B-restricted CMV epitopes. In public TCR beta signatures, there were indications of both CMV infection and matching HLA type. Notes on the study in general: HLA-C-restricted, CMV-specific TCR beta clonotypes were dominant ex vivo. People with CMV and the relevant HLA were identified by cumulative public TCR beta family frequency.

TCRdb analysed the reads with MiXCR anew, one entry per CDR3 protein. The sample shows some 62,000 distinct CDR3 sequences, 20% of them seen only once. The source was CD8+ T cells from cultured PBMCs, collected from culture after CMV antigen stimulation. This chain uses TRBV7-3 with TRBJ2-3; TRBD2 aligns across 11 bases. This TCR was sampled from a human donor in good health (CMV status not recorded). Some clones in this sample may be carry-over from other donors' samples. The CDR3 loop is CASSTLAGGPDTQYF. The CDR3, as DNA: TGTGCCAGCAGCACCCTAGCGGGGGGCCCAGATACGCAGTATTTT.